Given below is one T cell receptor beta chain in context. The entry originates in a study of blood T cell repertoires in COVID-19. On the study more broadly: COVID-19 samples from acute and convalescent phases originated in the United States, Italy and Spain. The cDNA or gDNA used as material had been derived from T cells, B-cell-depleted T cells, or PBMCs.

Under the authors' procedure: Reference gene primer amplification gave nucleated cell count estimates. TCRdb's table, derived via immunoSEQ multiplex PCR, lists solely in-frame clones and lacks some. The DNA gave D and trimming, while V, J and clone size come from that table. Altogether approximately 150,000 clones are present, 90% being singletons, with the ten largest covering over 15%. After removal of 2 bases from V and 4 bases from J, the junction contained 13 bases not matched to a gene. Germline assignment: CDR1 SGHTA and CDR2 FQGNSA. This CDR3 is built from 17 residues. This receptor was obtained from a man aged 55-75 years with active or convalescent COVID-19. Sample: peripheral blood. The chain joins TRBV7-2 to TRBJ1-2; 7 positions agree with TRBD1. The CDR3 protein is CASSLPGQLQRVYGYTF. In DNA, the CDR3 is TGTGCCAGCAGCTTACCGGGACAGCTTCAAAGGGTCTATGGCTACACCTTC.